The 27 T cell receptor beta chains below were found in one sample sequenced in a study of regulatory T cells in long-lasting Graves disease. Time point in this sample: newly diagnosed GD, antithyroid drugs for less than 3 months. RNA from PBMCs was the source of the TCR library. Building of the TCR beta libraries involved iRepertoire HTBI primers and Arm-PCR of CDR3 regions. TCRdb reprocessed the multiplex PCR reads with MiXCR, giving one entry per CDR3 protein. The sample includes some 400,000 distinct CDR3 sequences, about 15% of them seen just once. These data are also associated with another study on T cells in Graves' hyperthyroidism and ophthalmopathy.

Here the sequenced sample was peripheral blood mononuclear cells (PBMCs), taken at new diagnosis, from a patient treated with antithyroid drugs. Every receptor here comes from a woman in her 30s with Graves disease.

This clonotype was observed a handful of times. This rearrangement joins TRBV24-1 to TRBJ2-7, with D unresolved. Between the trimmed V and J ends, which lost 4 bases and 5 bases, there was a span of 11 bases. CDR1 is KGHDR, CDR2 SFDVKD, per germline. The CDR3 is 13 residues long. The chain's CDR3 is CATSDPRVDEQYF. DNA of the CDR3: TGTGCCACCAGTGACCCCCGTGTGGACGAGCAGTACTTC.

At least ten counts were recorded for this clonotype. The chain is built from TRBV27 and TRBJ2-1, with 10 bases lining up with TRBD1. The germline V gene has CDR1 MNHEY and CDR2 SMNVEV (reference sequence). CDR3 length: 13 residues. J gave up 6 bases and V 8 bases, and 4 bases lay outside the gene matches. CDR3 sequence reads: CASDRGRGNEQFF. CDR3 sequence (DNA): TGTGCCAGCGACAGGGGGCGAGGCAATGAGCAGTTCTTC.

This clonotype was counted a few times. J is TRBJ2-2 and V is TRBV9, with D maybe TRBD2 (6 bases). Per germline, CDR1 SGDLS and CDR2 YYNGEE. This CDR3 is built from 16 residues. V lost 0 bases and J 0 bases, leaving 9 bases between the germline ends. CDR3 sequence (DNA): TGTGCCAGCAGCGTAGCCGGGACTTCGAACACCGGGGAGCTGTTTTTT. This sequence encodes CASSVAGTSNTGELFF. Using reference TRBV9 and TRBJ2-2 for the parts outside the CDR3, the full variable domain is DSGVTQTPKHLITATGQRVTLRCSPRSGDLSVYWYQQSLDQGLQFLIQYYNGEERAKGNILERFSAQQFPDLHSELNLSSLELGDSALYFCASSVAGTSNTGELFFGEGSRLTVL.

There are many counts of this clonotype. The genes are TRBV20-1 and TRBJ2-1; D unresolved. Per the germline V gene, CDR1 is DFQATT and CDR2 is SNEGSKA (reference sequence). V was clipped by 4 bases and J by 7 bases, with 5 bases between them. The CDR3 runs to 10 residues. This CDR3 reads CSAKVNEQFF. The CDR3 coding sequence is TGCAGTGCTAAGGTGAATGAGCAGTTCTTC.

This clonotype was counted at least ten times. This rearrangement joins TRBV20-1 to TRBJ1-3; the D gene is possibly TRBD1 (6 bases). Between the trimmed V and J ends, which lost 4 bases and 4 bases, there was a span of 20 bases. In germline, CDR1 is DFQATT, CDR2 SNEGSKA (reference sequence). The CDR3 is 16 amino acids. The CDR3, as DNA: TGCAGTGCTAACCCCCGATCCGGGGGGCCAGGAAACACCATATATTTT. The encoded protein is CSANPRSGGPGNTIYF.

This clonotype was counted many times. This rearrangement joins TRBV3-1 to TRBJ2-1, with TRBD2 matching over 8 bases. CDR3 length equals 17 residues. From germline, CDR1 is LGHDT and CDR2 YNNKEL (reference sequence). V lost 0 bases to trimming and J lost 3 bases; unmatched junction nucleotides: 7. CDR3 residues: CASSQDQVSGIYNEQFF. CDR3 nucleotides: TGTGCCAGCAGCCAAGATCAGGTTAGCGGGATCTACAATGAGCAGTTCTTC.

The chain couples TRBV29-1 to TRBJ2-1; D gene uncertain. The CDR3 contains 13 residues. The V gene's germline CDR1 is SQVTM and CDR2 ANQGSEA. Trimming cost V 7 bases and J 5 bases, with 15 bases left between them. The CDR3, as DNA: TGCAGCGCTCCCTCGGGCCCAGACAATGAGCAGTTCTTC. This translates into CSAPSGPDNEQFF.

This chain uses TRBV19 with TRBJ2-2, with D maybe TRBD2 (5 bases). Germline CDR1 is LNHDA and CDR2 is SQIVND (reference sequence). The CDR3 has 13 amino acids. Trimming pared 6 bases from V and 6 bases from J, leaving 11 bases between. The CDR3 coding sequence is TGTGCCAGTAGAGGACCGGGATCCGGGGAGCTGTTTTTT. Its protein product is CASRGPGSGELFF.

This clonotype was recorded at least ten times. CDR3 loop: CASRDIAGIVYNEQFF. The CDR3 region has the DNA TGTGCCAGCAGGGACATAGCGGGAATCGTTTACAATGAGCAGTTCTTC. The V call is TRBV2, the J call TRBJ2-1, with TRBD2 matching over 8 bases. V shed 6 bases and J 4 bases; nucleotides not matched to a gene: 11. Germline assignment: CDR1 SNHLY and CDR2 FYNNEI. This CDR3 has 16 amino acids.

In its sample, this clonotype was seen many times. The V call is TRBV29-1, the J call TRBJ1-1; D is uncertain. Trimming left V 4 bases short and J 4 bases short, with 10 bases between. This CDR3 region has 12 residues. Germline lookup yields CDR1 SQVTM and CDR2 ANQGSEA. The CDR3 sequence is CSVVVVRTEAFF. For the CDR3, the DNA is TGCAGCGTTGTCGTGGTGCGCACTGAAGCTTTCTTT.

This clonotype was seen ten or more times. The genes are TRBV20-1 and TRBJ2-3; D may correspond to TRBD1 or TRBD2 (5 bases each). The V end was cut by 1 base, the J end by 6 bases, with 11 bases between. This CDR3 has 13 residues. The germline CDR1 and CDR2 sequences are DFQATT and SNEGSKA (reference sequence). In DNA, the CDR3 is TGCAGTGCTAGAGGGGGGTCGGAGGATACGCAGTATTTT. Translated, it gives CSARGGSEDTQYF.

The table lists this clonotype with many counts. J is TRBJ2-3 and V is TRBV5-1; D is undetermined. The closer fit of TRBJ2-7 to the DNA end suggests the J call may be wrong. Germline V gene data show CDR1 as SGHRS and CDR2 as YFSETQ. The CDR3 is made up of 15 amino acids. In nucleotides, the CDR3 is TGCGCCAGCAGCTTGGGTCAGAGGATAGACTACGAGCAGTACTTC. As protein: CASSLGQRIDYEQYF.

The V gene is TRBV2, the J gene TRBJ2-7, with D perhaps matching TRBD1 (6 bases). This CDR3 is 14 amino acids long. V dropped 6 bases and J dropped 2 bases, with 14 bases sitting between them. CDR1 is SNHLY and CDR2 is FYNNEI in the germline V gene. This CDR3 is CASRGTQGAYEQYF. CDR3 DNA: TGTGCCAGCAGGGGGACACAGGGTGCCTACGAGCAGTACTTC.

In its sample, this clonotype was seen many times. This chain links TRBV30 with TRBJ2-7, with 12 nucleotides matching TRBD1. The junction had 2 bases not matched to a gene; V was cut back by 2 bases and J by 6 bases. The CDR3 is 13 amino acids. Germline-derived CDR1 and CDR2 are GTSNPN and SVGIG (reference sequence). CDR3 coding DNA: TGTGCCTGGAGTCGGGACAGGGGGCTCGAGCAGTACTTC. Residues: CAWSRDRGLEQYF.

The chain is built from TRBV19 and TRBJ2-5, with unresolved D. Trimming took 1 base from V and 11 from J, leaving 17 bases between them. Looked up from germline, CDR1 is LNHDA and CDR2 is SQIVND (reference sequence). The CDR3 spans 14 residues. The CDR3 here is CASSIATSYNEQYF. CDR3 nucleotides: TGTGCCAGTAGTATAGCAACCTCCTACAATGAGCAGTACTTC.

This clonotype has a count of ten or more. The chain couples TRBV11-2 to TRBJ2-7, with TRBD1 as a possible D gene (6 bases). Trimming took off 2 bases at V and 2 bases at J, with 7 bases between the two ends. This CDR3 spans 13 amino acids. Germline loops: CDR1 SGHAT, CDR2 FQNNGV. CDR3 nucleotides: TGTGCCAGCAGCTTAAACAGGGCCTACGAGCAGTACTTC. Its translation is CASSLNRAYEQYF.

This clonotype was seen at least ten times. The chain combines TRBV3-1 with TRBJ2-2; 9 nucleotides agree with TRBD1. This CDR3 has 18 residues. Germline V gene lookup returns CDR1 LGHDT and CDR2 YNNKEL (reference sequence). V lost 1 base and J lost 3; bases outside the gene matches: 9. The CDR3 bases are TGTGCCAGCAGCCAAGCTAAACAGGGGGCGCGTGACACCGGGGAGCTGTTTTTT. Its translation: CASSQAKQGARDTGELFF.

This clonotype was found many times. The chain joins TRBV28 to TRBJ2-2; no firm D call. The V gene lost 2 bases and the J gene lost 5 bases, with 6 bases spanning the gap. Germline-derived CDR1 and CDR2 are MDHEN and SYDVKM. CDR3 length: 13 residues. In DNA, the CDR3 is TGTGCCAGCAGTTTAACCCGTACCGGGGAGCTGTTTTTT. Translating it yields CASSLTRTGELFF.

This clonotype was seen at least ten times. The CDR3 coding sequence is TGTGCCAGCAGTGTCCAGGGGGTGGCTGAAGCTTTCTTT. Translating gives CASSVQGVAEAFF. The J gene is TRBJ1-1, the V gene TRBV27; 7 bases match TRBD1. Germline loops: CDR1 MNHEY, CDR2 SMNVEV (reference sequence). The CDR3 extends over 13 amino acids. V gave up 5 bases and J gave up 6 bases; unmatched junction bases: 6.

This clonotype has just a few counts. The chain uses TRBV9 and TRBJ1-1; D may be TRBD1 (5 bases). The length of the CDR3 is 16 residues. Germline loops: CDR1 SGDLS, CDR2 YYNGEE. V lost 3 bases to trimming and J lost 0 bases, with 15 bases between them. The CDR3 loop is CASSDTRGRVNTEAFF. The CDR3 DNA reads TGTGCCAGCAGCGATACGAGGGGCCGAGTGAACACTGAAGCTTTCTTT.

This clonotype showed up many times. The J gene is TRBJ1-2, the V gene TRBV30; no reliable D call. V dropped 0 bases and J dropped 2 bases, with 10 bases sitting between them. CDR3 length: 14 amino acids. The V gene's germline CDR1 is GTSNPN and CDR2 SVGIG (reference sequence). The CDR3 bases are TGTGCCTGGAGTGTACTCGGGTGGAACTATGGCTACACCTTC. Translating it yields CAWSVLGWNYGYTF. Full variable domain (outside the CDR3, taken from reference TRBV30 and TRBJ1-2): SQTIHQWPATLVQPVGSPLSLECTVEGTSNPNLYWYRQAAGRGLQLLFYSVGIGQISSEVPQNLSASRPQDRQFILSSKKLLLSDSGFYLCAWSVLGWNYGYTFGSGTRLTVV.

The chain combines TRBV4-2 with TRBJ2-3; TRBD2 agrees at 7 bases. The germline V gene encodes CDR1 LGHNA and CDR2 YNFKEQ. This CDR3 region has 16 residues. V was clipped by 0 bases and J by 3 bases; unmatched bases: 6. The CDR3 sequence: CASSQEGGSVTDTQYF. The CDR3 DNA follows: TGTGCCAGCAGCCAAGAAGGCGGGAGTGTGACAGATACGCAGTATTTT.

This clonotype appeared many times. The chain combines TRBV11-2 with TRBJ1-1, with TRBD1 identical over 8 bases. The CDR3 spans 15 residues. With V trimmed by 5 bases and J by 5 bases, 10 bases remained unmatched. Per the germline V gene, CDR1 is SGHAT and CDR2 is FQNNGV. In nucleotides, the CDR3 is TGTGCCAGCAGCAAGGACAGGGCGGGATGGACTGAAGCTTTCTTT. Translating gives CASSKDRAGWTEAFF. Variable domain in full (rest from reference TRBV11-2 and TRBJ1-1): EAGVAQSPRYKIIEKRQSVAFWCNPISGHATLYWYQQILGQGPKLLIQFQNNGVVDDSQLPKDRFSAERLKGVDSTLKIQPAKLEDSAVYLCASSKDRAGWTEAFFGQGTRLTVV.

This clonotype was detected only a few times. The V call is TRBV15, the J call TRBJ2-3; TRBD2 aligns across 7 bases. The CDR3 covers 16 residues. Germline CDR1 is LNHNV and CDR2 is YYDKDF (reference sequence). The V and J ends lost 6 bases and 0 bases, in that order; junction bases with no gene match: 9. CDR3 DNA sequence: TGTGCCACCAGTACCTTAAGCGGGACGAGCACAGATACGCAGTATTTT. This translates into CATSTLSGTSTDTQYF.

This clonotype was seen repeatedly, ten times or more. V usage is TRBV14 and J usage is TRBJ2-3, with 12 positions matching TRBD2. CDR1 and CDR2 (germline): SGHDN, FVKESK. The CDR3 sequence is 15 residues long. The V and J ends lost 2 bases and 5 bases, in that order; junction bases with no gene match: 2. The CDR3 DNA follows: TGTGCCAGCAGCCAAACGGGACTAGCGGGAGATACGCAGTATTTT. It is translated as CASSQTGLAGDTQYF.

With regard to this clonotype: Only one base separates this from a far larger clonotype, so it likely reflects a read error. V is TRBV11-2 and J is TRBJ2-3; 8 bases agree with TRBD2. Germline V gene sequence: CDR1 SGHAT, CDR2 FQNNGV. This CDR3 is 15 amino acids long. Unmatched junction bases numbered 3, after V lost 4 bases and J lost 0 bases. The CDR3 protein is CASSSRLASTDTQYF. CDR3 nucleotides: TGTGCCAGCAGCTCCCGACTAGCGAGCACAGATACGCAGTATTTT.

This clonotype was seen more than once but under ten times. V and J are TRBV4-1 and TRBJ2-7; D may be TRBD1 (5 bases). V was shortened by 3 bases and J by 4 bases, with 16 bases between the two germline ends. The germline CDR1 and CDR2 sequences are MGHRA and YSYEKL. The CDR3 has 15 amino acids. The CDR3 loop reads CASSQHSLGHYEQYF. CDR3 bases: TGCGCCAGCAGCCAGCATTCCCTCGGACATTACGAGCAGTACTTC.